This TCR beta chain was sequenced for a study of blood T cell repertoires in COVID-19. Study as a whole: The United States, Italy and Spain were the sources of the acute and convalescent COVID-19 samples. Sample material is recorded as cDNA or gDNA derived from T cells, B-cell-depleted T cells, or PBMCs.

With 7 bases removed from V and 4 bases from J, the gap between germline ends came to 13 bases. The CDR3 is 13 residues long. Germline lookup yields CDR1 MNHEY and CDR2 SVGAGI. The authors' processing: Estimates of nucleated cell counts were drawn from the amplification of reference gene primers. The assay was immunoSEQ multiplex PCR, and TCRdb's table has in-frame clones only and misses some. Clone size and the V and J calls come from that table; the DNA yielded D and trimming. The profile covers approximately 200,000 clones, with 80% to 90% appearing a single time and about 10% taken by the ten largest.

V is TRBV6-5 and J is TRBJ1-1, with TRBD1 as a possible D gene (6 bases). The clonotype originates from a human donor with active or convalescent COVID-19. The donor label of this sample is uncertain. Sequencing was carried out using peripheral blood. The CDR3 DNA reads TGTGCCAGCACTAAACAGGGTCTCACTGAAGCTTTCTTT. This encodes CASTKQGLTEAFF.